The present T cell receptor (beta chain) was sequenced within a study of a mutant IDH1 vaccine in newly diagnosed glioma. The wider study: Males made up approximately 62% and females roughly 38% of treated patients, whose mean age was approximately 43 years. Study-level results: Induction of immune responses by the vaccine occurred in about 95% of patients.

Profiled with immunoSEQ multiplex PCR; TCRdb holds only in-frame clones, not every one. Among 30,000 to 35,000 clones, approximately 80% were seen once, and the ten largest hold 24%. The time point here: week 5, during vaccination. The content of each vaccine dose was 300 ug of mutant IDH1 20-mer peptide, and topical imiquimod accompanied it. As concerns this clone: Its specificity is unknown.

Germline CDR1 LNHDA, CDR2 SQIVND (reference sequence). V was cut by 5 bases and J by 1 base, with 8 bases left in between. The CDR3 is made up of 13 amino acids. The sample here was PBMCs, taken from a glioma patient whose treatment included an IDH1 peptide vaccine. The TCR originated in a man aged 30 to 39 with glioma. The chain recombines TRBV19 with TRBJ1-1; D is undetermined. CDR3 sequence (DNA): TGTGCCAGTAGTTTTCAAAAGAACACTGAAGCTTTCTTT. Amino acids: CASSFQKNTEAFF. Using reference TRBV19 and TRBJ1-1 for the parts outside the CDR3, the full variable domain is DGGITQSPKYLFRKEGQNVTLSCEQNLNHDAMYWYRQDPGQGLRLIYYSQIVNDFQKGDIAEGYSVSREKKESFPLTVTSAQKNPTAFYLCASSFQKNTEAFFGQGTRLTVV.